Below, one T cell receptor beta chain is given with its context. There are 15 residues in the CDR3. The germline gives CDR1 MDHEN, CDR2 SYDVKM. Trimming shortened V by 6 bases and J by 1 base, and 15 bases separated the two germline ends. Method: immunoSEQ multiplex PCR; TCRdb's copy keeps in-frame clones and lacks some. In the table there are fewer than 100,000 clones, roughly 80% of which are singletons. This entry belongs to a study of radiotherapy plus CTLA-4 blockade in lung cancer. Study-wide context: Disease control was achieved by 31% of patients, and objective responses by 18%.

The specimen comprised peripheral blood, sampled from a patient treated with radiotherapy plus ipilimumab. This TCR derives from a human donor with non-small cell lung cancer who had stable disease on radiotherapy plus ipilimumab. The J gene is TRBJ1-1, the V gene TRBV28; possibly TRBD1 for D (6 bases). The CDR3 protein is CASSTGGGGNTEAFF. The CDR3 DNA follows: TGTGCCAGCAGCACCGGGGGAGGGGGGAACACTGAAGCTTTCTTT. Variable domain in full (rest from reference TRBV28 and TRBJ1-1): DVKVTQSSRYLVKRTGEKVFLECVQDMDHENMFWYRQDPGLGLRLIYFSYDVKMKEKGDIPEGYSVSREKKERFSLILESASTNQTSMYLCASSTGGGGNTEAFFGQGTRLTVV.